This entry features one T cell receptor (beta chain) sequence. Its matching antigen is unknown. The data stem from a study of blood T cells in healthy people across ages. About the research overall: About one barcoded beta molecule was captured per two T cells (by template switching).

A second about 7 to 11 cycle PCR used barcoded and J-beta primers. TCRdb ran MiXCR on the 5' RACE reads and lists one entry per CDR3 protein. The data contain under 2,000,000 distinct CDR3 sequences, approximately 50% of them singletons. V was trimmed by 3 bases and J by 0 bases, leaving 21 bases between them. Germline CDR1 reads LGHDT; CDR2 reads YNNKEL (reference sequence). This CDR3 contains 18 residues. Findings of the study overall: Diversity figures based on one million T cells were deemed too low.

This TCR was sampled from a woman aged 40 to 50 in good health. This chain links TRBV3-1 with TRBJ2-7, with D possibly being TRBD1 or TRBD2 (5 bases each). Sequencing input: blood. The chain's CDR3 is CASSHRGGEGVSSYEQYF. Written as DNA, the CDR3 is TGTGCCAGCAGCCACCGGGGCGGTGAGGGTGTAAGCTCCTACGAGCAGTACTTC.